Listed below are T cell receptor beta chains from one sample, sequenced in a study of blood T cell repertoires in COVID-19. Generated by immunoSEQ multiplex PCR, the TCRdb table keeps only in-frame clones and is missing some. The data contain approximately 150,000 clones, approximately 85% of them singletons. What was sequenced was peripheral blood. These TCRs come from a human donor with acute or convalescent COVID-19. The donor label of this sample is uncertain. Both conserved end residues are part of each CDR3. Fields, in order: V gene, D gene, clone size, J gene, CDR3 protein, CDR3 DNA. D genes are given only for firm matches. Clone size is given for some rows only: seen once, a few or many times, or a class if the clone is expanded.

v_gene: TRBV6-5
d_gene: -
abundance: -
j_gene: TRBJ1-5
CDR3aa: CASSYSMTDNQPQHF
CDR3nt: TGTGCCAGCAGTTACTCGATGACAGACAATCAGCCCCAGCATTTT

v_gene: TRBV29-1
d_gene: TRBD2
abundance: -
j_gene: TRBJ2-1
CDR3aa: CSERLAGDDEQFF
CDR3nt: TGCAGCGAGAGACTAGCGGGGGACGATGAGCAGTTCTTC

v_gene: TRBV7-2
d_gene: -
abundance: -
j_gene: TRBJ1-4
CDR3aa: CASSFDRKGNEKLFF
CDR3nt: TGTGCCAGCAGCTTCGACAGGAAAGGAAATGAAAAACTGTTTTTT

v_gene: TRBV11-3
d_gene: -
abundance: -
j_gene: TRBJ1-5
CDR3aa: CASSPTAGSNQPQHF
CDR3nt: TGTGCCAGCAGCCCGACCGCAGGGAGCAATCAGCCCCAGCATTTT

v_gene: TRBV19
d_gene: -
abundance: -
j_gene: TRBJ2-2
CDR3aa: CASSIAQRSSGELFF
CDR3nt: TGTGCCAGTAGTATAGCCCAGCGGAGTTCCGGGGAGCTGTTTTTT

v_gene: TRBV7-2
d_gene: TRBD1
abundance: -
j_gene: TRBJ1-2
CDR3aa: CASSSLGTVEGYTF
CDR3nt: TGTGCCAGCAGCTCCCTCGGGACAGTCGAGGGCTACACCTTC

v_gene: TRBV19
d_gene: -
abundance: -
j_gene: TRBJ1-3
CDR3aa: CATNAGYNSGNTIYF
CDR3nt: TGTGCCACCAACGCAGGATACAACTCTGGAAACACCATATATTTT

v_gene: TRBV24-1
d_gene: -
abundance: -
j_gene: TRBJ1-6
CDR3aa: CATSDIGQLYSPLHF
CDR3nt: TGTGCCACCAGTGACATCGGACAGCTCTATTCACCCCTCCACTTT

v_gene: TRBV28
d_gene: TRBD1
abundance: once
j_gene: TRBJ2-7
CDR3aa: CASSTRGTGGRYEQYF
CDR3nt: TGTGCCAGCAGTACCCGGGGGACAGGGGGTAGGTACGAGCAGTACTTC

v_gene: TRBV5-6
d_gene: TRBD1
abundance: -
j_gene: TRBJ1-4
CDR3aa: CASSLAVLRDRGEKLFF
CDR3nt: TGTGCCAGCAGCTTGGCCGTACTCCGGGACAGGGGTGAAAAACTGTTTTTT

v_gene: TRBV29-1
d_gene: -
abundance: -
j_gene: TRBJ2-5
CDR3aa: CSVSGYQETQYF
CDR3nt: TGCAGCGTTTCAGGGTACCAAGAGACCCAGTACTTC

v_gene: TRBV7-9
d_gene: -
abundance: -
j_gene: TRBJ2-2
CDR3aa: CANSRTHLSGELFF
CDR3nt: TGTGCCAACTCGAGAACCCACCTTTCCGGGGAGCTGTTTTTT

v_gene: TRBV6-5
d_gene: TRBD1
abundance: -
j_gene: TRBJ2-7
CDR3aa: CASSYRDRQGEQYF
CDR3nt: TGTGCCAGCAGTTATCGGGACAGACAGGGCGAGCAGTACTTC

v_gene: TRBV11-2
d_gene: -
abundance: -
j_gene: TRBJ1-4
CDR3aa: CASSSGRPEKLFF
CDR3nt: TGTGCCAGCAGCTCAGGTCGACCGGAAAAACTGTTTTTT

v_gene: TRBV7-3
d_gene: -
abundance: -
j_gene: TRBJ2-3
CDR3aa: CASSLGASTDTQYF
CDR3nt: TGTGCCAGCAGCCTGGGGGCTAGCACAGATACGCAGTATTTT

v_gene: TRBV2
d_gene: -
abundance: -
j_gene: TRBJ1-2
CDR3aa: CASSQNSGLANYGYTF
CDR3nt: TGTGCCAGCAGCCAGAACAGCGGCCTGGCTAACTATGGCTACACCTTC

v_gene: TRBV19
d_gene: -
abundance: -
j_gene: TRBJ1-4
CDR3aa: CASSILATNEKLFF
CDR3nt: TGTGCCAGTAGTATTCTTGCAACTAATGAAAAACTGTTTTTT

v_gene: TRBV27
d_gene: -
abundance: -
j_gene: TRBJ2-2
CDR3aa: CASSGTGSVGELFF
CDR3nt: TGTGCCAGCAGTGGTACAGGGTCGGTCGGGGAGCTGTTTTTT

v_gene: TRBV10-3
d_gene: -
abundance: -
j_gene: TRBJ2-7
CDR3aa: CAISEPRTRGNEQYF
CDR3nt: TGTGCCATCAGTGAGCCCCGGACAAGGGGGAACGAGCAGTACTTC

v_gene: TRBV4-3
d_gene: TRBD2
abundance: once
j_gene: TRBJ2-3
CDR3aa: CASSQDRIAGNTDTQYF
CDR3nt: TGCGCCAGCAGCCAAGATCGGATAGCGGGTAACACAGATACGCAGTATTTT

v_gene: TRBV4-3
d_gene: TRBD2
abundance: -
j_gene: TRBJ2-7
CDR3aa: CASSRVGTSGQYF
CDR3nt: TGCGCCAGCAGCCGAGTCGGGACTAGCGGGCAGTACTTC

v_gene: TRBV5-1
d_gene: TRBD2
abundance: -
j_gene: TRBJ2-1
CDR3aa: CASSNLGGASGGTLTYNEQFF
CDR3nt: TGCGCCAGCAGCAACTTGGGTGGGGCTAGCGGGGGGACCCTTACCTACAATGAGCAGTTCTTC